Listed below are T cell receptor beta chains from one sample, sequenced in a study of T cell repertoires in cytomegalovirus infection. From the reads, TCRdb called clonotypes with MiXCR, one entry per CDR3 protein. The top ten hold 18% of the sample, which has 110,000 to 150,000 distinct CDR3 sequences, 5.5% to 7% seen once. The sequenced sample was PBMCs. These receptors were collected from a human donor in good health (CMV status not recorded). Some clones in this sample may be carry-over from other donors' samples. The CDR3 runs from the conserved cysteine through the conserved F or W. D genes are given only for firm matches. The size of a clone is reported for some rows only, either as once, few or many, or as a class for expanded clones.

j_gene,abundance,v_gene,d_gene,CDR3nt,CDR3aa
TRBJ1-5,-,TRBV5-1,-,TGCGCCAGCAGCCCCGCGTGTAATCAGCCCCAGCATTTT,CASSPACNQPQHF
TRBJ1-1,many,TRBV7-9,-,TGTGCCAGCAGCTCGGGCGTCATCACTGAAGCTTTCTTT,CASSSGVITEAFF
TRBJ2-5,-,TRBV6-2/TRBV6-3,TRBD2,TGTGCCAGCAGAGTACTAGCGGGGGTGGAGACCCAGTACTTC,CASRVLAGVETQYF
TRBJ2-7,many,TRBV7-2,TRBD2,TGTGCCAGCAGCTTAGTCCCCCCTAGCGGGGGGACCTACGAGCAGTACTTC,CASSLVPPSGGTYEQYF
TRBJ1-5,many,TRBV7-2,TRBD1,TGTGCCAGCAGCTTAGCCGGACAGGGTGGGCAGCCCCAGCATTTT,CASSLAGQGGQPQHF
TRBJ1-1,many,TRBV5-1,TRBD1,TGCGCCAGCAGCCCGGGACTGGGGGACAGGAACACTGAAGCTTTCTTT,CASSPGLGDRNTEAFF
TRBJ2-5,-,TRBV7-2,TRBD2,TGTGCCAGCAGCTTAGCGCGGGAGGGGTTCCAAGAGACCCAGTACTTC,CASSLAREGFQETQYF
TRBJ1-2,-,TRBV11-1,-,TGTGCCAGCAGCTCCCTTCACCGGGACGGCAATGGCTACACCTTC,CASSSLHRDGNGYTF
TRBJ2-5,many,TRBV24-1,-,TGTGCCACCAGTCGACAGGACCAAGAGACCCAGTACTTC,CATSRQDQETQYF
TRBJ1-1,many,TRBV4-3,TRBD1,TGCGCCAGCAGCCCGACCTGGGACAGCACTGAAGCTTTCTTT,CASSPTWDSTEAFF
TRBJ1-6,many,TRBV7-2,-,TGTGCCAGCAGCTTAGGGGGGTCACCCCTCCACTTT,CASSLGGSPLHF
TRBJ2-7,many,TRBV20-1,-,TGCAGTGCTAGGATCCGGGACGGAGTGTTCTACGAGCAGTACTTC,CSARIRDGVFYEQYF
TRBJ2-6,-,TRBV6-2/TRBV6-3,TRBD1,TGTGCCAGCAGTTATCACAGGGGAACTGGGGCCAACGTCCTGACTTTC,CASSYHRGTGANVLTF
TRBJ2-5,many,TRBV11-2,-,TGTGCCAGCAGCCTAGGGCGGCGGGGAAAACAAGAGACCCAGTACTTC,CASSLGRRGKQETQYF
TRBJ1-2,many,TRBV7-8,TRBD1,TGTGCCAGCAGCCCGACCGGGACAGGGGAAACCCATGGCTACACCTTC,CASSPTGTGETHGYTF
TRBJ2-7,few,TRBV29-1,-,TGCAGCGTCGCAGGCGCCTACGAGCAGTACTTC,CSVAGAYEQYF
TRBJ2-1,few,TRBV9,-,TGTGCCAGCAGCGTCTCCGGAAGCAGCCACAATGAGCAGTTCTTC,CASSVSGSSHNEQFF
TRBJ2-3,many,TRBV10-3,-,TGTGCCATCAGTGAGTCTCGGGGTCAAGGAGGACAGATAACGCAGTATTTT,CAISESRGQGGQITQYF
TRBJ2-5,-,TRBV6-5,-,TGTGCCAGCACCGGTTGGATTCGGGGGCACCAAGAGACCCAGTACTTC,CASTGWIRGHQETQYF
TRBJ2-3,many,TRBV2,-,TGTGCCAGCAGTGTCGGCAGGGTGCAAGATACGCAGTATTTT,CASSVGRVQDTQYF
TRBJ1-4,many,TRBV12-3/TRBV12-4,-,TGTGCCAGCAGTATACCCTCCGGGGCAACTAATGAAAAACTGTTTTTT,CASSIPSGATNEKLFF
TRBJ1-2,many,TRBV28,-,TGTGCCTCCAGGGAGGGTGTGGGCTACACCTTC,CASREGVGYTF
TRBJ2-4,-,TRBV6-5,-,TGTGCCAGCAGTTACTCTAGAGGGGGGGCCGACATTCAGTACTTC,CASSYSRGGADIQYF
TRBJ2-5,few,TRBV20-1,TRBD2,TGCAGTGCTGGCGCAACTAGCGGGCGCTATCAAGAGACCCAGTACTTC,CSAGATSGRYQETQYF
TRBJ2-3,-,TRBV9,-,TGTGCCAGCAGCGAGGACACGGGGACCCCGTGGGCGGATACGCAGTATTTT,CASSEDTGTPWADTQYF
TRBJ2-7,many,TRBV19,-,TGTGCCAGTAGTATCAGCAGGATTGGCGAGCAGTACTTC,CASSISRIGEQYF
TRBJ2-7,many,TRBV28,TRBD1,TGTGCCAGCAGTCCCGACAGGGGCCGGCTGTGGGAGCAGTACTTC,CASSPDRGRLWEQYF
TRBJ2-2,many,TRBV7-2,TRBD1,TGTGCCAGCAGCCTAGGGACAGGGAACACCGGGGAGCTGTTTTTT,CASSLGTGNTGELFF
TRBJ1-2,many,TRBV7-2,TRBD1,TGTGCCAGCAGCTCGGCCCCGGGACAGAGTAACTATGGCTACACCTTC,CASSSAPGQSNYGYTF
TRBJ2-7,few,TRBV5-1,-,TGCGCCAGCAGCAGGACCGCAGACTCCTACGAGCAGTACTTC,CASSRTADSYEQYF
TRBJ2-3,many,TRBV7-6,TRBD1,TGTGCCAGCAGCCCACAGGGGGCCACAGATACGCAGTATTTT,CASSPQGATDTQYF
TRBJ2-5,many,TRBV19,-,TGTGCCAGTAGACGCGGGGGCGGAAAGACCCAGTACTTC,CASRRGGGKTQYF
TRBJ2-1,-,TRBV3-1,TRBD2,TGTGCCAGCAGTTTCGGACTAGCGGGAGCCCGGAGCTCCTACAATGAGCAGTTCTTC,CASSFGLAGARSSYNEQFF
TRBJ2-7,few,TRBV20-1,TRBD2,TGCAGTGCCCAACCGCCCGGACTAGCGGAGAGCGAGCAGTACTTC,CSAQPPGLAESEQYF
TRBJ2-7,few,TRBV11-2,-,TGTGCCAGCAGCTTAGAGTTTGGTTGGTCAAACTACGAGCAGTACTTC,CASSLEFGWSNYEQYF
TRBJ2-1,many,TRBV6-2/TRBV6-3,TRBD2,TGTGCCAGCAGTTACGCCACTAGCGGGGGACAAAATGAGCAGTTCTTC,CASSYATSGGQNEQFF
TRBJ2-3,many,TRBV7-3,TRBD2,TGTGCCAGCAGCTCCGAGGGGCGGGGGGGCACAGATACGCAGTATTTT,CASSSEGRGGTDTQYF
TRBJ2-5,many,TRBV20-1,TRBD2,TGCAGTGCTAGAGATTCGGAGGCCCGGGACTACCGACAAGAGACCCAGTACTTC,CSARDSEARDYRQETQYF
TRBJ1-4,many,TRBV7-2,-,TGTGCCAGCAGCTTTCAACCTCAGGGGTTGGAAAAACTGTTTTTT,CASSFQPQGLEKLFF
TRBJ2-1,many,TRBV15,TRBD1,TGTGCCACCAGCAGAGCTGCAGGGGGCTTGAGCAATGAGCAGTTCTTC,CATSRAAGGLSNEQFF
TRBJ1-2,many,TRBV5-6,TRBD1,TGTGCCAGCAGCTCCCGGTCCCTGACAGGGGGTCAGAATGGCTACACCTTC,CASSSRSLTGGQNGYTF
TRBJ2-7,many,TRBV6-1,TRBD2,TGTGCCAGCAGTGAAGCCCCTAGCGGGGCCTACGAGCAGTACTTC,CASSEAPSGAYEQYF